The 14 T cell receptor beta chains below all came from one sample that was sequenced in a study of CD8 T cells in ankylosing spondylitis. Findings and limits, study-wide: What seemed typical of ankylosing spondylitis blood was a TCR beta motif built from eight highly homologous variants.

In TCRdb, the 5' RACE reads were re-called with MiXCR into one record per CDR3 protein. This sample has about 700,000 distinct CDR3 sequences, with 19% found just once. The antigens of these receptors remain unknown. Material: blood, either unsorted or a sorted T cell fraction (not recorded which). These receptors came from a male donor with ankylosing spondylitis.

This clonotype was detected many times. The genes are TRBV4-2 and TRBJ2-7; D is undetermined. The CDR3 covers 13 residues. Germline values: CDR1 LGHNA, CDR2 YNFKEQ. V lost 0 bases and J lost 0, with 3 bases in between. The CDR3 DNA reads as TGTGCCAGCAGCCAAGAGTCCTCCTACGAGCAGTACTTC. Residues: CASSQESSYEQYF.

This clonotype has only a few counts. The chain is built from TRBV7-9 and TRBJ2-1; 8 bases agree with TRBD2. The CDR3 runs to 15 residues. Trimming cost V 0 bases and J 5 bases; bases outside gene matches: 3. Germline CDR1 is SEHNR and CDR2 is FQNEAQ (reference sequence). The CDR3, as DNA: TGTGCCAGCAGCTTAGCCAGCGGGGGTAACAATGAGCAGTTCTTC. This encodes CASSLASGGNNEQFF. The entire variable domain, with the rest obtained from reference TRBV7-9 and TRBJ2-1, is as follows: DTGVSQNPRHKITKRGQNVTFRCDPISEHNRLYWYRQTLGQGPEFLTYFQNEAQLEKSRLLSDRFSAERPKGSFSTLEIQRTEQGDSAMYLCASSLASGGNNEQFFGPGTRLTVL.

The V and J genes are TRBV10-3 and TRBJ1-1; 9 nucleotides line up with TRBD1. Germline CDR1 is ENHRY and CDR2 is SYGVKD. The CDR3 has 13 amino acids. The V gene end was trimmed by 2 bases and the J gene end by 10 bases; junction bases not matched to a gene: 5. Here the CDR3 reads CAISEPDRGVAFF. In DNA, the CDR3 is TGTGCCATCAGTGAGCCTGACAGGGGGGTAGCTTTCTTT.

This clonotype was observed a few times. The chain is built from TRBV7-9 and TRBJ1-6; 7 bases line up with TRBD1. This CDR3 is 16 amino acids long. V was clipped by 3 bases and J by 7 bases; unmatched bases: 9. Germline V gene sequence: CDR1 SEHNR, CDR2 FQNEAQ (reference sequence). The DNA of the CDR3 is TGTGCCAGCAGCTTGGGAGGGGGCGCCGGCAATTCACCCCTCCACTTT. Amino acid sequence: CASSLGGGAGNSPLHF.

The table lists this clonotype with many counts. The gene calls are TRBV20-1 and TRBJ2-1, with TRBD1 identical over 8 bases. The CDR3 covers 16 residues. Germline V gene data show CDR1 as DFQATT and CDR2 as SNEGSKA (reference sequence). After removal of 0 bases from V and 5 bases from J, the junction contained 9 bases not matched to a gene. CDR3 sequence: CSARDPRQGINNEQFF. CDR3 DNA: TGCAGTGCTAGAGACCCCAGACAGGGGATTAACAATGAGCAGTTCTTC.

This chain connects TRBV30 to TRBJ2-5, with TRBD1 matching 8 bases. This CDR3 is 14 amino acids long. The ends lost 2 bases at V and 5 bases at J; junction bases unmatched: 7. CDR1 GTSNPN and CDR2 SVGIG come from the germline V gene (reference sequence). This CDR3 reads CAWSSGGLVETQYF. The CDR3 DNA reads as TGTGCCTGGAGTTCAGGGGGCTTAGTGGAGACCCAGTACTTC.

The V and J genes are TRBV10-3 and TRBJ2-1; D uncertain. The germline gives CDR1 ENHRY, CDR2 SYGVKD. The CDR3 runs to 10 residues. V was clipped by 8 bases and J by 6 bases, with 5 bases between them. Written as DNA, the CDR3 is TGTGCCATCGGTTCCAATGAGCAGTTCTTC. Translating it yields CAIGSNEQFF.

This clonotype was counted a few times. This rearrangement joins TRBV12-3 or TRBV12-4 to TRBJ2-2; 7 nucleotides align to TRBD1. Trimming cost V 5 bases and J 2 bases; bases outside gene matches: 8. This CDR3 is 16 amino acids long. The chain's CDR3 is CASSAFGTANTGELFF. Here the CDR3 DNA reads TGTGCCAGCAGTGCCTTCGGGACAGCCAACACCGGGGAGCTGTTTTTT.

This chain connects TRBV28 to TRBJ2-7, with TRBD2 as a possible D gene (6 bases). Trimming cost V 3 bases and J 2 bases, with 11 bases left between them. The CDR3 has 14 amino acids. Germline CDR1 and CDR2: MDHEN and SYDVKM. In DNA, the CDR3 is TGTGCCAGCAGTTTTTGGGGGGAAGCCTACGAGCAGTACTTC. Encoded protein: CASSFWGEAYEQYF.

CDR3: CASSPVGIGDAIYEQYF. The CDR3 DNA reads as TGTGCCAGCAGCCCAGTCGGTATCGGGGACGCTATCTACGAGCAGTACTTC. This rearrangement joins TRBV7-9 to TRBJ2-7; possibly TRBD1 or TRBD2 for D (5 bases each). V gave up 5 bases and J gave up 3 bases, with 23 bases separating them. The CDR3 loop spans 17 amino acids. Germline-derived CDR1 and CDR2 are SEHNR and FQNEAQ (reference sequence). Complete variable domain (other parts from reference TRBV7-9 and TRBJ2-7): DTGVSQNPRHKITKRGQNVTFRCDPISEHNRLYWYRQTLGQGPEFLTYFQNEAQLEKSRLLSDRFSAERPKGSFSTLEIQRTEQGDSAMYLCASSPVGIGDAIYEQYFGPGTRLTVT.

In this sample, this clonotype turned up a few times. The V gene is TRBV7-9, the J gene TRBJ2-3, with 7 bases identical to TRBD2. The germline CDR1 and CDR2 sequences are SEHNR and FQNEAQ (reference sequence). J was trimmed by 2 bases and V by 5 bases; bases with no gene match: 10. The CDR3 loop spans 16 amino acids. This CDR3 reads CASSRPLADITDTQYF. The CDR3 nucleotides read TGTGCCAGCAGCCGCCCTCTAGCGGATATCACAGATACGCAGTATTTT.

The chain employs TRBV30 and TRBJ1-4, with D perhaps TRBD1 (5 bases). The ends were cut back, 4 bases at V and 0 bases at J, with 9 bases in the middle. The CDR3 spans 14 residues. Germline V lookup: CDR1 GTSNPN, CDR2 SVGIG (reference sequence). CDR3 nucleotides: TGTGCCTGGATGGGGGTCGCAACTAATGAAAAACTGTTTTTT. Amino acids: CAWMGVATNEKLFF.

This clonotype was observed a handful of times. The chain links TRBV20-1 to TRBJ2-1; D assignment may be TRBD1 or TRBD2 (5 bases each). CDR1 and CDR2 from the germline V gene are DFQATT and SNEGSKA (reference sequence). This CDR3 region has 14 residues. Trimming removed 3 bases from V and 9 bases from J, with 18 bases in between. CDR3 region: CSASVPGPRVEQFF. The CDR3 DNA reads as TGCAGTGCTAGTGTACCGGGACCCCGGGTTGAGCAGTTCTTC.

The chain recombines TRBV7-9 with TRBJ2-4; TRBD1 matches 8 bases. This CDR3 is 17 amino acids long. Germline CDR1 is SEHNR and CDR2 is FQNEAQ (reference sequence). V was pared by 4 bases and J by 1 base, with 9 bases of the junction left unmatched. Here the CDR3 reads CASSSRTGGRAKNIQYF. The CDR3 region has the DNA TGTGCCAGCAGCTCCCGAACAGGGGGGAGGGCCAAAAACATTCAGTACTTC.